The 22 T cell receptor beta chains below all came from one sample that was sequenced in a study of blood T cell repertoires in COVID-19 (dated by TCRdb to between 2020 and 2021). The library was generated by the immunoSEQ multiplex PCR assay. TCRdb retrieved this table from immuneACCESS and kept in-frame rearrangements only. Not all clones are present; in checked studies, unresolved V genes account for under half, and no reason is known for the remainder. In all, the sample holds 200,000 to 250,000 clones, and roughly nine tenths of those were seen once. Approximately 1.7% of the sample comes from the top ten. The sequencing input was peripheral blood. The receptors here all came from a man in his 70s with acute or convalescent COVID-19.

This clone has only a few counts. The rearrangement joins TRBV2 to TRBJ2-7, with 8 bases matching TRBD1. V dropped 3 bases and J dropped 7; count of bases not matched to a gene: 8. This CDR3 comprises 14 residues. CDR1 is SNHLY, CDR2 FYNNEI, per germline. The CDR3 protein is CASSERQGAWEQYF. The CDR3 region has the DNA TGTGCCAGCAGTGAGCGGCAGGGGGCATGGGAGCAGTACTTC.

The chain links TRBV24-1 to TRBJ2-3; TRBD1 matches 7 bases. Germline CDR1 is KGHDR and CDR2 is SFDVKD. The CDR3 consists of 14 residues. Germline trimming cut 7 bases from V and 5 bases from J; bases unmatched to any gene: 8. The CDR3 loop is CATSAGTVKDTQYF. DNA for the CDR3: TGTGCCACCAGCGCCGGGACAGTGAAAGATACGCAGTATTTT.

This clone was seen a few times. The chain is built from TRBV7-2 and TRBJ2-1; D may be TRBD1 (5 bases). Trimming took off 5 bases at V and 7 bases at J, with 15 bases between the two ends. The CDR3 totals 14 residues. Germline loops: CDR1 SGHTA, CDR2 FQGNSA. The CDR3 sequence: CASSPSRVENEQFF. In DNA, the CDR3 is TGTGCCAGCAGCCCATCCAGGGTAGAGAATGAGCAGTTCTTC. The full variable domain, rest sourced from reference TRBV7-2 and TRBJ2-1, is GAGVSQSPSNKVTEKGKDVELRCDPISGHTALYWYRQSLGQGLEFLIYFQGNSAPDKSGLPSDRFSAERTGGSVSTLTIQRTQQEDSAVYLCASSPSRVENEQFFGPGTRLTVL.

The chain combines TRBV18 with TRBJ2-7; a possible D gene is TRBD1 (5 bases). The CDR3 has 14 amino acids. CDR1 and CDR2 from the germline V gene are KGHSH and LQKENI. V gave up 2 bases and J gave up 2 bases, with 10 bases separating them. The CDR3 nucleotides are TGTGCCAGCTCACCAGAAGCAGGGCCCTACGAGCAGTACTTC. This translates into CASSPEAGPYEQYF.

There are a few counts of this clone. J is TRBJ1-2 and V is TRBV25-1, with 7 bases lining up with TRBD1. CDR1 and CDR2 from the germline V gene are MGHDK and SYGVNS. J lost 7 bases, V lost 5 bases, and 10 bases had no gene match. This CDR3 has 14 residues. The CDR3 protein is CASSRRSDRVGYTF. For the CDR3, the DNA is TGTGCCAGCAGTAGGCGATCCGACAGGGTTGGCTACACCTTC.

J is TRBJ2-5 and V is TRBV5-1; TRBD1 might be the D (5 bases). V dropped 7 bases and J dropped 2 bases, with 18 bases sitting between them. Per germline, CDR1 SGHRS and CDR2 YFSETQ. The CDR3 loop spans 15 amino acids. CDR3 nucleotide sequence: TGCGCCAGCCGACTTCAGGGTTGGGGACAAGAGACCCAGTACTTC. Encoded protein: CASRLQGWGQETQYF.

The V call is TRBV7-2, the J call TRBJ2-1; D remains unclear. The CDR3 extends over 17 amino acids. The V end was cut by 5 bases, the J end by 3 bases, with 20 bases between. Germline loops: CDR1 SGHTA, CDR2 FQGNSA. In nucleotides, the CDR3 is TGTGCCAGCAGCACCCATGCGACTGGAGCTGTCTACAATGAGCAGTTCTTC. The encoded protein is CASSTHATGAVYNEQFF.

The chain has TRBV6-5 and TRBJ2-1, with 10 nucleotides matching TRBD2. The CDR3 runs 14 residues. CDR1 and CDR2 from the germline V gene are MNHEY and SVGAGI. V trimming: 3 bases; J trimming: 7 bases; junction bases outside the gene matches: 3. CDR3 loop: CASSYKLAGNEQFF. CDR3 coding DNA: TGTGCCAGCAGTTATAAACTAGCGGGAAATGAGCAGTTCTTC.

The chain is built from TRBV6-5 and TRBJ1-4; weak D call: TRBD1 (5 bases). The germline V and J ends were trimmed by 2 bases and 7 bases, with 14 bases remaining between them. Germline CDR1 MNHEY, CDR2 SVGAGI. This CDR3 region has 15 residues. The DNA of the CDR3 is TGTGCCAGCAGTTACAGGGGTAGGGTGGGTGAAAAACTGTTTTTT. It is translated as CASSYRGRVGEKLFF.

The rearrangement uses TRBV5-1 and TRBJ2-5, with 7 bases fitting TRBD1. The CDR3 has 15 residues. The germline V gene has CDR1 SGHRS and CDR2 YFSETQ. V shed 0 bases and J 2 bases; nucleotides not matched to a gene: 4. The CDR3 reads CASSLAGQVQETQYF. The CDR3 bases are TGCGCCAGCAGCTTGGCCGGACAGGTACAAGAGACCCAGTACTTC. The full variable domain, rest sourced from reference TRBV5-1 and TRBJ2-5, is KAGVTQTPRYLIKTRGQQVTLSCSPISGHRSVSWYQQTPGQGLQFLFEYFSETQRNKGNFPGRFSGRQFSNSRSEMNVSTLELGDSALYLCASSLAGQVQETQYFGPGTRLLVL.

The chain combines TRBV5-5 with TRBJ2-7; no firm D call. Looked up from germline, CDR1 is SGHKS and CDR2 is YYEKEE (reference sequence). Trimming removed 4 bases from V and 5 bases from J, with 13 bases in between. This CDR3 spans 13 amino acids. CDR3 loop: CASSLPVNHEQYF. In nucleotides, the CDR3 is TGTGCCAGCAGCCTCCCAGTTAACCACGAGCAGTACTTC.

In this sample, this clone turned up a few times. The chain carries TRBV18 and TRBJ2-7; TRBD1 matches at 11 bases. Germline CDR1 reads KGHSH; CDR2 reads LQKENI. V lost 8 bases, J lost 6 bases, and 3 bases stayed unmatched. The CDR3 runs to 12 residues. The CDR3 DNA is TGTGCCAGCGGACAGGGGGCAGGCGAGCAGTACTTC. This sequence encodes CASGQGAGEQYF. Variable domain in full (rest from reference TRBV18 and TRBJ2-7): NAGVMQNPRHLVRRRGQEARLRCSPMKGHSHVYWYRQLPEEGLKFMVYLQKENIIDESGMPKERFSAEFPKEGPSILRIQQVVRGDSAAYFCASGQGAGEQYFGPGTRLTVT.

The CDR3 sequence: CASSYSQGLEQYF. DNA of the CDR3: TGTGCCAGCAGTTACTCGCAGGGGTTAGAGCAGTACTTC. J is TRBJ2-7 and V is TRBV6-5; D might be TRBD1 (6 bases). CDR1 MNHEY and CDR2 SVGAGI come from the germline V gene. Deletions cut 0 bases from V and 7 bases from J, with 10 bases between. The CDR3 has 13 residues.

This clone showed up just a few times. This chain connects TRBV3-1 (or the pseudogene TRBV3-2) to TRBJ2-7, with D maybe TRBD1 (5 bases). Trimming removed 2 bases from V and 7 bases from J, with 12 bases in between. The CDR3 is 13 residues long. CDR1 is LGHDT, CDR2 YNNKEL, per germline (reference sequence). The CDR3 region has the DNA TGTGCCAGCAGCCAATCCAGGGTCGGTGAGCAGTACTTC. Translating it yields CASSQSRVGEQYF.

The V and J genes are TRBV5-5 and TRBJ1-4; possible D gene TRBD1, 6 bases. The CDR3 totals 12 residues. From germline, CDR1 is SGHKS and CDR2 YYEKEE (reference sequence). V lost 6 bases and J lost 14, with 17 bases in between. CDR3 DNA sequence: TGTGCCAGCACCGGTGGGGGGGCCGAGCTGTTTTTT. This gives the protein CASTGGGAELFF.

V usage is TRBV4-1 and J usage is TRBJ1-1; D is unclear. Germline V gene sequence: CDR1 MGHRA, CDR2 YSYEKL. This CDR3 is built from 15 residues. Trimming stripped 4 bases from V and 0 bases from J, with 12 bases between. CDR3 bases: TGCGCCAGCAGCCGAACAGTGATGGTGAACACTGAAGCTTTCTTT. This encodes CASSRTVMVNTEAFF.

The gene calls are TRBV7-9 and TRBJ2-5; D may be TRBD1 (6 bases). The CDR3 sequence is 14 residues long. Trimming removed 1 base from V and 7 bases from J, with 13 bases in between. In germline, CDR1 is SEHNR, CDR2 FQNEAQ (reference sequence). CDR3 bases: TGTGCCAGCAGCTTAGGGACAGTAAGACCGACCCAGTACTTC. Protein product: CASSLGTVRPTQYF.

The genes are TRBV12-3 or TRBV12-4 and TRBJ2-1, with TRBD1 matching 11 bases. The CDR3 is made up of 13 amino acids. Trimming at V came to 5 bases and at J to 7 bases, leaving 1 base not matched to a gene. The CDR3 loop reads CASSGQGANEQFF. The CDR3 DNA is TGTGCCAGCAGTGGACAGGGGGCTAATGAGCAGTTCTTC.

V gene TRBV19 combines with J gene TRBJ1-3; no definite D call. Germline V gene lookup returns CDR1 LNHDA and CDR2 SQIVND (reference sequence). Trimming stripped 3 bases from V and 4 bases from J, with 10 bases between. The CDR3 consists of 14 residues. The CDR3 coding sequence is TGTGCCAGTAGTATTGCGTCGAAAGGAAACACCATATATTTT. Translation gives CASSIASKGNTIYF.

The chain is built from TRBV2 and TRBJ2-2, with 7 bases identical to TRBD1. Germline V gene lookup returns CDR1 SNHLY and CDR2 FYNNEI. This CDR3 is 14 amino acids long. V was clipped by 11 bases and J by 2 bases; unmatched bases: 8. CDR3 sequence reads: CAGRGQKNTGELFF. In DNA form, the CDR3 reads TGTGCCGGAAGGGGACAGAAAAACACCGGGGAGCTGTTTTTT. Together with reference TRBV2 and TRBJ2-2, the CDR3 gives the full variable domain: EPEVTQTPSHQVTQMGQEVILRCVPISNHLYFYWYRQILGQKVEFLVSFYNNEISEKSEIFDDQFSVERPDGSNFTLKIRSTKLEDSAMYFCAGRGQKNTGELFFGEGSRLTVL.

This sequence joins TRBV5-6 and TRBJ2-1; 8 positions agree with TRBD2. The CDR3 is made up of 17 amino acids. The V segment lost 2 bases and the J segment 4 bases; nucleotides outside the gene matches: 11. From germline, CDR1 is SGHDT and CDR2 YYEEEE. The CDR3 DNA reads TGTGCCAGCAGCTTAACAACCAGCGGGGGATTTTACAATGAGCAGTTCTTC. Its protein is CASSLTTSGGFYNEQFF.

V and J are TRBV3-1 (or the pseudogene TRBV3-2) and TRBJ1-1, with a possible D match to TRBD1 (5 bases). This CDR3 is built from 14 residues. The germline V gene encodes CDR1 LGHDT and CDR2 YNNKEL (reference sequence). V lost 5 bases and J lost 4, with 14 bases in between. Here the CDR3 DNA reads TGTGCCAGCAGCAAGACTCGGGGGGGCACTGAAGCTTTCTTT. Its translation: CASSKTRGGTEAFF.